A single sample is the source of the 23 T cell receptor beta chains below, sequenced in a study of blood T cell repertoires in COVID-19. Profiled with immunoSEQ multiplex PCR; TCRdb holds only in-frame clones, not every one. Here the sample spans roughly 70,000 clones, roughly 89% being singletons. The sample consisted of peripheral blood. The receptors originated from a woman between 45 and 60 years old with active COVID-19.

The chain links TRBV11-2 to TRBJ1-1; D is unclear. This CDR3 region has 15 residues. V dropped 5 bases and J dropped 0 bases, with 13 bases sitting between them. In germline, CDR1 is SGHAT, CDR2 FQNNGV. This CDR3 is CASSLVFGVNTEAFF. In nucleotides, the CDR3 is TGTGCCAGCAGCCTCGTCTTCGGGGTGAACACTGAAGCTTTCTTT. The variable domain in full, completed from reference TRBV11-2 and TRBJ1-1, reads EAGVAQSPRYKIIEKRQSVAFWCNPISGHATLYWYQQILGQGPKLLIQFQNNGVVDDSQLPKDRFSAERLKGVDSTLKIQPAKLEDSAVYLCASSLVFGVNTEAFFGQGTRLTVV.

The J gene is TRBJ2-7, the V gene TRBV4-1, with TRBD2 as a possible D gene (6 bases). The CDR3 runs to 17 residues. Trimming stripped 4 bases from V and 5 bases from J, with 24 bases between. Germline V gene lookup returns CDR1 MGHRA and CDR2 YSYEKL. Written as DNA, the CDR3 is TGCGCCAGCAGCCCGGGGCTAGCGAGGGGTAGGGTCCACGAGCAGTACTTC. Translating gives CASSPGLARGRVHEQYF.

The chain recombines TRBV7-9 with TRBJ1-1; TRBD1 might be the D (6 bases). The CDR3 is 16 amino acids. The germline V gene has CDR1 SEHNR and CDR2 FQNEAQ (reference sequence). V lost 3 bases, J lost 1 base, and 15 bases lay in between. The CDR3: CASSLGAGTRNTEAFF. Written as DNA, the CDR3 is TGTGCCAGCAGCTTGGGGGCAGGCACTAGGAACACTGAAGCTTTCTTT. Together with reference TRBV7-9 and TRBJ1-1, the CDR3 gives the full variable domain: DTGVSQNPRHKITKRGQNVTFRCDPISEHNRLYWYRQTLGQGPEFLTYFQNEAQLEKSRLLSDRFSAERPKGSFSTLEIQRTEQGDSAMYLCASSLGAGTRNTEAFFGQGTRLTVV.

The chain has TRBV3-1 (or the pseudogene TRBV3-2) and TRBJ1-1, with D perhaps TRBD1 (5 bases). Trimming removed 1 base at V and 0 bases at J, with 12 bases between. CDR1 and CDR2 (germline): LGHDT, YNNKEL (reference sequence). The CDR3 is 16 residues long. The CDR3 DNA follows: TGTGCCAGCAGCCAAGGGACACGAATCTTGAACACTGAAGCTTTCTTT. The encoded protein is CASSQGTRILNTEAFF.

The chain links TRBV7-9 to TRBJ2-7, with D maybe TRBD1 (6 bases). Deletions cut 5 bases from V and 4 bases from J, with 12 bases between. Germline-derived CDR1 and CDR2 are SEHNR and FQNEAQ (reference sequence). CDR3 size: 13 residues. CDR3 DNA: TGTGCCAGCAGCAGGATAGGGGGATACGAGCAGTACTTC. It translates to CASSRIGGYEQYF.

A remark on this clone: Mismatch with germline at one junction end may stem from a read error. The chain recombines TRBV19 with TRBJ2-7, with 7 nucleotides matching TRBD1. The length of the CDR3 is 15 residues. Per the germline V gene, CDR1 is LNHDA and CDR2 is SQIVND (reference sequence). Written as DNA, the CDR3 is TGTGCCAGTAGCCAACAGGGGACAATCTCCTCCGAGCAGTACTTC. This sequence encodes CASSQQGTISSEQYF. Full variable domain (remainder filled in from reference TRBV19 and TRBJ2-7): DGGITQSPKYLFRKEGQNVTLSCEQNLNHDAMYWYRQDPGQGLRLIYYSQIVNDFQKGDIAEGYSVSREKKESFPLTVTSAQKNPTAFYLCASSQQGTISSEQYFGPGTRLTVT.

The CDR3 loop is CASSIARTSGSLDTQYF. As DNA, the CDR3 is TGTGCCAGTAGTATTGCCCGGACTAGCGGGAGTTTGGATACGCAGTATTTT. The chain has TRBV19 and TRBJ2-3; 13 bases are a match to TRBD2. J was trimmed by 6 bases and V by 3 bases; bases with no gene match: 9. In germline, CDR1 is LNHDA, CDR2 SQIVND (reference sequence). The CDR3 length is 17 residues.

In DNA, the CDR3 is TGCGCCAGCAGGTCTGGACTAGCGGGAGCTGAGCAGTTCTTC. As protein: CASRSGLAGAEQFF. This chain links TRBV5-1 with TRBJ2-1, with 13 bases that match TRBD2. The CDR3 contains 14 residues. Trimming cost V 5 bases and J 9 bases; bases outside gene matches: 5. Germline CDR1 and CDR2: SGHRS and YFSETQ.

This clone has a single count. V usage is TRBV5-1 and J usage is TRBJ2-7, with TRBD2 identical over 7 bases. The V gene's germline CDR1 is SGHRS and CDR2 YFSETQ. After removal of 0 bases from V and 4 bases from J, the junction contained 7 bases not matched to a gene. The CDR3 consists of 15 residues. DNA for the CDR3: TGCGCCAGCAGCTTGGCGTCTAGCGGAGATTACGAGCAGTACTTC. This gives the protein CASSLASSGDYEQYF. The variable domain in full, with the rest retrieved from reference TRBV5-1 and TRBJ2-7, is KAGVTQTPRYLIKTRGQQVTLSCSPISGHRSVSWYQQTPGQGLQFLFEYFSETQRNKGNFPGRFSGRQFSNSRSEMNVSTLELGDSALYLCASSLASSGDYEQYFGPGTRLTVT.

The V call is TRBV28, the J call TRBJ2-1; 8 nucleotides match TRBD2. There are 16 residues in the CDR3. Per the germline V gene, CDR1 is MDHEN and CDR2 is SYDVKM. J gave up 6 bases and V 1 base, and 8 bases lay outside the gene matches. The CDR3 sequence: CASSLYRREAPNEQFF. In DNA form, the CDR3 reads TGTGCCAGCAGTTTATATAGGCGGGAGGCACCCAATGAGCAGTTCTTC.

This clone showed up just once. The chain combines TRBV29-1 with TRBJ1-4, with D hard to call. Germline V CDR1 and CDR2: SQVTM, ANQGSEA. This CDR3 has 14 residues. The V end lost 1 base, the J end lost 0 bases, and 6 bases lay between the germline ends. This chain's CDR3 is CSVEGQSTNEKLFF. CDR3 nucleotides: TGCAGCGTTGAAGGGCAGTCAACTAATGAAAAACTGTTTTTT.

The chain combines TRBV3-1 (or the pseudogene TRBV3-2) with TRBJ1-2; D perhaps matches TRBD1 (5 bases). Trimming took off 4 bases at V and 4 bases at J, with 16 bases between the two ends. This CDR3 is 15 amino acids long. Germline V gives CDR1 LGHDT, CDR2 YNNKEL (reference sequence). In DNA form, the CDR3 reads TGTGCCAGCAGCCCAAGGGGCTCAGAGTTCTATGGCTACACCTTC. It specifies CASSPRGSEFYGYTF.

This clone was picked up one time. This chain connects TRBV27 to TRBJ2-7, with D maybe TRBD2 (11 bases). The germline gives CDR1 MNHEY, CDR2 SMNVEV (reference sequence). The germline V and J ends were trimmed by 4 bases and 5 bases, with 27 bases remaining between them. The CDR3 has 18 amino acids. CDR3 residues: CASSYRLAGQGQGDEQYF. CDR3 coding DNA: TGTGCCAGCAGTTACCGACTAGCGGGACAGGGGCAAGGGGACGAGCAGTACTTC.

This chain connects TRBV7-3 to TRBJ2-3; TRBD1 aligns across 8 bases. This CDR3 has 15 amino acids. Germline lookup yields CDR1 SGHTA and CDR2 FQGTGA. Trimming cost V 2 bases and J 5 bases; bases outside gene matches: 6. This chain's CDR3 is CASSLRGQGGDTQYF. The DNA for the CDR3 is TGTGCCAGCAGCTTACGAGGACAGGGTGGAGATACGCAGTATTTT.

The rearrangement joins TRBV11-2 to TRBJ2-5; 9 bases match TRBD2. This CDR3 spans 14 amino acids. The germline V gene encodes CDR1 SGHAT and CDR2 FQNNGV. J was trimmed by 4 bases and V by 6 bases; bases with no gene match: 6. The CDR3 DNA sequence: TGTGCCAGCAGTTGGACTAGCGTGGGAGAGACCCAGTACTTC. This codes for CASSWTSVGETQYF.

V gene TRBV29-1 combines with J gene TRBJ2-3; weak D call: TRBD2 (5 bases). The ends were cut back, 5 bases at V and 0 bases at J, with 9 bases in the middle. The CDR3 is 13 residues long. Germline V gene sequence: CDR1 SQVTM, CDR2 ANQGSEA. The CDR3 is CSVPRGSTDTQYF. In DNA form, the CDR3 reads TGCAGCGTTCCCCGGGGTAGCACAGATACGCAGTATTTT.

The chain joins TRBV7-9 to TRBJ2-1; 10 bases agree with TRBD2. From germline, CDR1 is SEHNR and CDR2 FQNEAQ (reference sequence). With V trimmed by 0 bases and J by 6 bases, 5 bases remained unmatched. This CDR3 spans 16 amino acids. The CDR3 coding sequence is TGTGCCAGCAGCTTAGCGGGGACTAGCGTCGTCAATGAGCAGTTCTTC. This translates into CASSLAGTSVVNEQFF.

The rearrangement links TRBV18 to TRBJ1-6; D gene ambiguous. V shed 3 bases and J shed 3 bases, with 12 bases lying between them. CDR1 KGHSH and CDR2 LQKENI come from the germline V gene. This CDR3 is 16 amino acids long. CDR3 bases: TGTGCCAGCTCACCTGATTGGCAGATCTATAATTCACCCCTCCACTTT. Translated: CASSPDWQIYNSPLHF.

The chain carries TRBV24-1 and TRBJ2-1; TRBD1 aligns across 9 bases. The CDR3 has 18 amino acids. Germline V lookup: CDR1 KGHDR, CDR2 SFDVKD. Trimming cost V 4 bases and J 0 bases; bases outside gene matches: 9. The CDR3 nucleotides are TGTGCCACCAGTGACCCCCTTACGACAGGGGGCTCCTACAATGAGCAGTTCTTC. Its protein product is CATSDPLTTGGSYNEQFF.

The rearrangement uses TRBV5-5 and TRBJ2-7, with 10 bases fitting TRBD1. Germline lookup yields CDR1 SGHKS and CDR2 YYEKEE (reference sequence). After removal of 4 bases from V and 6 bases from J, the junction contained 10 bases not matched to a gene. CDR3 length equals 15 residues. CDR3 bases: TGTGCCAGCAGCCCTGGACAGGGGGGCCGACTCGAGCAGTACTTC. This encodes CASSPGQGGRLEQYF.

This clone was seen a handful of times. The V gene is TRBV19, the J gene TRBJ2-2; the match to TRBD1 covers 9 bases. The CDR3 is 13 amino acids. Looked up from germline, CDR1 is LNHDA and CDR2 is SQIVND (reference sequence). Trimming at V came to 11 bases and at J to 1 base, leaving 2 bases not matched to a gene. The CDR3 is CAGGQGNTGELFF. Here the CDR3 DNA reads TGTGCCGGGGGACAGGGGAACACCGGGGAGCTGTTTTTT.

This clone was detected only once. The CDR3 is CASSQSYNEQFF. The DNA of the CDR3 is TGTGCCAGCAGTCAGTCCTACAATGAGCAGTTCTTC. The chain links TRBV2 to TRBJ2-1; no clear D. Germline assignment: CDR1 SNHLY and CDR2 FYNNEI. V lost 5 bases and J lost 1, with 3 bases in between. This CDR3 is built from 12 residues.

As concerns this clone: At the DNA level, this CDR3 is encoded by other sequences in the same sample as well. This chain uses TRBV12-3 or TRBV12-4 with TRBJ2-5; possibly TRBD1 for D (6 bases). The germline V and J ends were trimmed by 8 bases and 2 bases, with 9 bases remaining between them. CDR3 size: 12 residues. The CDR3: CASEDSQETQYF. DNA of the CDR3: TGTGCCAGCGAGGACAGTCAAGAGACCCAGTACTTC.